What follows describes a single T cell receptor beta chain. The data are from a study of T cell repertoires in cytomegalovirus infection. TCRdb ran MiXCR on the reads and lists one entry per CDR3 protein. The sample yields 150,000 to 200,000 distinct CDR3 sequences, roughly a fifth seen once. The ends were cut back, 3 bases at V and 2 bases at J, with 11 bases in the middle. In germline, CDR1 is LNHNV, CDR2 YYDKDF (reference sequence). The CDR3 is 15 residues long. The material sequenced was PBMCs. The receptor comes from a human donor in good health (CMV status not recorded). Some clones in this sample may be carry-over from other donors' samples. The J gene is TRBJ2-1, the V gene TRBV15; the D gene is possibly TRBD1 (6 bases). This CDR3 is CATSRGRDTYNEQFF. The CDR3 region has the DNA TGTGCCACCAGCAGGGGCCGGGACACCTACAATGAGCAGTTCTTC.